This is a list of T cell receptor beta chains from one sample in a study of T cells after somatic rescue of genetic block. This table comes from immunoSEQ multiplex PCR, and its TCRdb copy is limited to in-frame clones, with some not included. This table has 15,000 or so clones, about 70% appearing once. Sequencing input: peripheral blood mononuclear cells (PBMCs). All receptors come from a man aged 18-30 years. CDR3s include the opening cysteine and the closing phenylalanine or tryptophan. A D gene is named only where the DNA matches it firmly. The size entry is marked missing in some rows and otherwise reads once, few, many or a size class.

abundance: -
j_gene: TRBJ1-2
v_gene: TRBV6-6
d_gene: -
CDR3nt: TGTGCCAGCAATCCCCTTCAGTTTAACTATGGCTACACCTTC
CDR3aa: CASNPLQFNYGYTF

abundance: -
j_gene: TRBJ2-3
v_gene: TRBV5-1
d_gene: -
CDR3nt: TGCGCCAGCAGCCTAAGGACTGTAAGCACAGATACGCAGTATTTT
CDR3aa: CASSLRTVSTDTQYF

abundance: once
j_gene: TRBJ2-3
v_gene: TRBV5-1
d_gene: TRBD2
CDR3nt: TGCGCCAGCAGCTCTATAGCGGGAGGGGTGAAAGATACGCAGTATTTT
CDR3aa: CASSSIAGGVKDTQYF

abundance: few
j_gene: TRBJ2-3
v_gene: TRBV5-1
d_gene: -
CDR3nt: TGCGCCAGCAGCTTGGATGGGGTGTATACGCAGTATTTT
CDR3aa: CASSLDGVYTQYF

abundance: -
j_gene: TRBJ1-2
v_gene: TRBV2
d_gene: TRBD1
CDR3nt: TGTGCCAGCAGTGAAACAGGGGGCGACTTACGTGGCTACACCTTC
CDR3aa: CASSETGGDLRGYTF

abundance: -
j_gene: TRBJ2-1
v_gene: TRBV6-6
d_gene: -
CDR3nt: TGTGCCAGCATGGCCTGGCACATTAGCTCCTACAATGAGCAGTTCTTC
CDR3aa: CASMAWHISSYNEQFF

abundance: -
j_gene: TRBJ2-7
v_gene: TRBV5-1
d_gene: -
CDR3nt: TGCGCCAGCAGCTTGGTGGTCTCCTACGAGCAGTACTTC
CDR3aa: CASSLVVSYEQYF

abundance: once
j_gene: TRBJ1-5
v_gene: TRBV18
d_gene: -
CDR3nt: TGTGCCAGCTCACCACTTCAGGGGAATCAGCCCCAGCATTTT
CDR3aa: CASSPLQGNQPQHF

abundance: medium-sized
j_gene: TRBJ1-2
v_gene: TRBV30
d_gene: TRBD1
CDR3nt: TGTGCCTGGACCAGAGGACAGGGCGAAGGCTACACCTTC
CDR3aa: CAWTRGQGEGYTF

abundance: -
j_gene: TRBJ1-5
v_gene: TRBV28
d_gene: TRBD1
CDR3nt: TGTGCCAGCAGTTTATCGGGCAGGGGGGATCAGCCCCAGCATTTT
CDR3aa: CASSLSGRGDQPQHF

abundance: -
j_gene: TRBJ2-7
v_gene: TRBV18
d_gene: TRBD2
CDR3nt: TGTGCCAGCTCACAGGGAGGGACTAGCGGACTCTACGAGCAGTACTTC
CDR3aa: CASSQGGTSGLYEQYF

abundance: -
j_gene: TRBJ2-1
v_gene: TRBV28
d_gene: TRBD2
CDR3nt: TGTGCCAGCAGTACCAGTGGACTAGTGAGTTACAATGAGCAGTTCTTC
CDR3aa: CASSTSGLVSYNEQFF

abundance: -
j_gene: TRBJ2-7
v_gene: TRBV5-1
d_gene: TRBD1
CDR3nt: TGCGCCAGCAGCTTGGTCGGCCGCTGGGGACAGGGAGCGTACGAGCAGTACTTC
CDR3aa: CASSLVGRWGQGAYEQYF

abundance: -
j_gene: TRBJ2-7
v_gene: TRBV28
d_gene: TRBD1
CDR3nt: TGTGCCAGCAGTTTATGGTGGCAGGGGGCCAACGAGCAGTACTTC
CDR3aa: CASSLWWQGANEQYF

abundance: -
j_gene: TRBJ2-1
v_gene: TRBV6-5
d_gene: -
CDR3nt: TGTGCCAGCAGTTACGCCGATACCCTTTACAATGAGCAGTTCTTC
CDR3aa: CASSYADTLYNEQFF

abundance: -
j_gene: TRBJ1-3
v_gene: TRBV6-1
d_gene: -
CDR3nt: TGTGCCAGCAGTGAAATAGGGGAGGCTGGAAACACCATATATTTT
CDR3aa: CASSEIGEAGNTIYF

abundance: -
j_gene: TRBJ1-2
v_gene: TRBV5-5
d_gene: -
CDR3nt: TGTGCCAGCAGCTTGGCCGGCGGCCAAGGTCGGGGCTACACCTTC
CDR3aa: CASSLAGGQGRGYTF

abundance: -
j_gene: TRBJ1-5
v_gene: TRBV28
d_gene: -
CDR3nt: TGTGCCAGCAGTTTATCTGATCAGCCCCAGCATTTT
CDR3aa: CASSLSDQPQHF

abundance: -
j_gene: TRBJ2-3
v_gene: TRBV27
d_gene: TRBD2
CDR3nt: TGTGCCAGCAGTTTATATAGCGGGGGGGCCTTTGTTCGCACAGATACGCAGTATTTT
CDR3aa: CASSLYSGGAFVRTDTQYF

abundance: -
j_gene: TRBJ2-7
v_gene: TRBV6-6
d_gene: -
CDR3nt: TGTGCCAGCAGCTGGGTTGGGCACGAGCAGTACTTC
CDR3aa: CASSWVGHEQYF

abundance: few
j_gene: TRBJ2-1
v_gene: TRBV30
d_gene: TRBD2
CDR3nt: TGTGCTCAGACAGCGGGAGTGTCCAATGAGCAGTTCTTC
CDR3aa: CAQTAGVSNEQFF

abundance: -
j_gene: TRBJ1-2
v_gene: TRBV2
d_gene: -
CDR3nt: TGTGCCAGCAGTGCAGGGAACTATGGCTACACCTTC
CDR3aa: CASSAGNYGYTF

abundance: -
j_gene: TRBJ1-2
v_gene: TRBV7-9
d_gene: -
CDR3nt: -
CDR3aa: CASSFGEGRLKFYGYTF

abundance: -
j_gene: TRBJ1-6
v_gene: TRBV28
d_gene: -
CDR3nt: TGTGCCAGCAGAACAAGGAGTTATTCACCCCTCCACTTT
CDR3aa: CASRTRSYSPLHF

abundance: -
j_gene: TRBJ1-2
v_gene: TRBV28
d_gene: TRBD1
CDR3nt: TGTGCCAGCAGTTTGCGACTCCGGGACAGGGGGGTCATAAGCTATGGCTACACCTTC
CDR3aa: CASSLRLRDRGVISYGYTF

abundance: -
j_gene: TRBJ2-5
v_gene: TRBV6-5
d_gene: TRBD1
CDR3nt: TGTGCCAGCAGTTCGACGACAGGGGCTTTCCAAGAGACCCAGTACTTC
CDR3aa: CASSSTTGAFQETQYF

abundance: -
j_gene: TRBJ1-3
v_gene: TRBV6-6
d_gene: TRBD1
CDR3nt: TGTGCCAGCAGAACGACAGGGATAAACACCATATATTTT
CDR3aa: CASRTTGINTIYF

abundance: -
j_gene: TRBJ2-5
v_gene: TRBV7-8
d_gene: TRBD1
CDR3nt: TGTGCCAGCAGCTTGACAGGGTTCAGAGAGACCCAGTACTTC
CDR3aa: CASSLTGFRETQYF

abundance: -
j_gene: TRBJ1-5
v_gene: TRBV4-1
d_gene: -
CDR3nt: TGCGCCAGCAGCCAAGAAAGGGCTAGCAATCAGCCCCAGCATTTT
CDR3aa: CASSQERASNQPQHF

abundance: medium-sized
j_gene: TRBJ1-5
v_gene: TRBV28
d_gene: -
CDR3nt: TGTGCCAGCAGTTTGGAAATCTGGGGGGGGCAGCCCCAGCATTTT
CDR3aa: CASSLEIWGGQPQHF

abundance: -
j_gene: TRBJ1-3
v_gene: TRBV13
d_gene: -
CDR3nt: TGTGCCAGCAGCTTGAACAGGGTGGGCACCATATATTTT
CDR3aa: CASSLNRVGTIYF

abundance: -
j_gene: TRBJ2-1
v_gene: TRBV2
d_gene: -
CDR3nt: TGTGCCAGCAAAAGGGAGGAGAACCCCGACCCCCAGTTCTTC
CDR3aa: CASKREENPDPQFF

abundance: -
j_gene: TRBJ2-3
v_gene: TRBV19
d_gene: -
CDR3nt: TGTGCCAGTAGTCACGTTGCTGGGAGGGGGGCTGAATATACGCAGTATTTT
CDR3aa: CASSHVAGRGAEYTQYF

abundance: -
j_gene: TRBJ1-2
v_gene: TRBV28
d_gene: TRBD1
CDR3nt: TGTGCCAGCAGTTTTCTCGGACAGGGTCTACTCTATGGCTACACCTTC
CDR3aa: CASSFLGQGLLYGYTF

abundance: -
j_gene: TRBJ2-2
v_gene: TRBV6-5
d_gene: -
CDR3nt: TGTGCCAGCAGTTACTCGATCCCAGGGAACACCGGGGAGCTGTTTTTT
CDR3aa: CASSYSIPGNTGELFF

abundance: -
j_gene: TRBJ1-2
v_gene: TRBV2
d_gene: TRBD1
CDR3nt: TGTGCCAGCAGTCTGGGGGGGACAGGGGTGAACTATGGCTACACCTTC
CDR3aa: CASSLGGTGVNYGYTF

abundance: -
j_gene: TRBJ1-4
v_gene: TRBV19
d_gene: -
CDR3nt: TGTGCCAGTAGTAGTCCCCGTTCAACTAATGAAAAACTGTTTTTT
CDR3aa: CASSSPRSTNEKLFF

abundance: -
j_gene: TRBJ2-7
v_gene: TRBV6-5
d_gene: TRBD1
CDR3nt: TGTGCCAGCAGGACCGGGACAGTACCTTACGAGCAGCACTTC
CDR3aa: CASRTGTVPYEQHF

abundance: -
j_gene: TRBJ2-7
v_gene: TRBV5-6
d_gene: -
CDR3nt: TGTGCCAGCAGCTTGGTGGGGACTTCCCGCTACGAGCAGTACTTC
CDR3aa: CASSLVGTSRYEQYF

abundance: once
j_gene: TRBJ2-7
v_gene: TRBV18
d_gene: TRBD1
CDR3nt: TGTGCCAGCTCACGGGACAGGGGTGGCTACGAGCAGTACTTC
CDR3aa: CASSRDRGGYEQYF

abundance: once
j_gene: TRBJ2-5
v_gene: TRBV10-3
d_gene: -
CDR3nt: TGTGCCATCAGCCGGGGTGGTGAGACCCAGTACTTC
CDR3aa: CAISRGGETQYF

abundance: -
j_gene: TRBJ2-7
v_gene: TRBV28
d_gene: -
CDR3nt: TGTGCCACCTGGGGGGGGGCCAGCACTTCCTACGAGCAGTACTTC
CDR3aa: CATWGGASTSYEQYF

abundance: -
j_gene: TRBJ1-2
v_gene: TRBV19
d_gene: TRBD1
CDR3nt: TGTGCCAGTAGGGCAGGGGGCGAACTTGGCTACACCTTC
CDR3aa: CASRAGGELGYTF

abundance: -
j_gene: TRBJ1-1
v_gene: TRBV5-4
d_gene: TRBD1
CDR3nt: TGTGCCAGCAGCTTGGCGACAGGGGGAGGAAGGGCTTTCTTT
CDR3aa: CASSLATGGGRAFF

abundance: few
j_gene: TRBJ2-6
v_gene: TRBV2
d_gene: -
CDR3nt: TGTGCCAGCAAGAAGGGGCTTTCCGGGGCCAACGTCCTGACTTTC
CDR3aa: CASKKGLSGANVLTF

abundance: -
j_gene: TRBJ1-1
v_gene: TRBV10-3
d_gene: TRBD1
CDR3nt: TGTGCCATCAGTGAATCGGGACAGTCGAACACTGAAGCTTTCTTT
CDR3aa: CAISESGQSNTEAFF

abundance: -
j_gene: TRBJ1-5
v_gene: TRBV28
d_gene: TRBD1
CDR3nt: TGTGCCAGCAGCCTCCGGGACAGGGGGAGAAATCAGCCCCAGCATTTT
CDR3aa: CASSLRDRGRNQPQHF

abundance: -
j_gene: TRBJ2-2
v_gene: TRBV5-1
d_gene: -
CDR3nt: TGCGCCAGCAGCTTGACGGGGGAGAACACCGGGGAGCTGTTTTTT
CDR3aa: CASSLTGENTGELFF